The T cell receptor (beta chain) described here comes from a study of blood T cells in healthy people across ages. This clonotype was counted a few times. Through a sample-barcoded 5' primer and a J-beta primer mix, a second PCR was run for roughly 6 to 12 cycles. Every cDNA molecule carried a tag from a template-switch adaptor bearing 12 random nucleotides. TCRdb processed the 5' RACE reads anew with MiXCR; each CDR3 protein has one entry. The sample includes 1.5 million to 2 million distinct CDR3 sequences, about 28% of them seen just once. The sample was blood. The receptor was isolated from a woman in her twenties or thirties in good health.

CDR3 loop: CASRLTGQGPYEQYF. The DNA of the CDR3 is TGTGCCAGCAGATTAACGGGGCAGGGGCCCTACGAGCAGTACTTC. The rearrangement joins TRBV6-5 to TRBJ2-7, with D perhaps TRBD1 (6 bases). With 6 bases removed from V and 2 bases from J, the gap between germline ends came to 17 bases. The length of the CDR3 is 15 residues. CDR1 is MNHEY, CDR2 SVGAGI, per germline.